The T cell receptor (beta chain) described here comes from a study of long-term antiretroviral therapy in people with HIV. The run of the v3.0 immunoSEQ assay was at survey level. This table comes from immunoSEQ multiplex PCR, and its TCRdb copy is limited to in-frame clones, with some not included. Among 15,000 to 20,000 clones listed, around nine tenths were seen once. The CDR3 sequence is 17 residues long. Germline loops: CDR1 SGHDT, CDR2 YYEEEE. Unmatched junction bases numbered 7, after V lost 0 bases and J lost 2 bases. V gene TRBV5-6 combines with J gene TRBJ2-3, with TRBD2 matching 9 bases. The sample here was unsorted PBMCs, taken 0.3 years after starting antiretroviral therapy. The origin of this receptor is a man in his sixties with HIV. This CDR3 reads CASSLDHTSGYTDTQYF. Here the CDR3 DNA reads TGTGCCAGCAGCTTGGACCATACTAGCGGGTACACAGATACGCAGTATTTT.